These 4 T cell receptor beta chains were sequenced from one sample in a study of blood T cell repertoires in COVID-19. Assay: immunoSEQ multiplex PCR; the TCRdb copy retains only in-frame clones and omits some. Here the sample spans more than 200,000 clones, around 85% being singletons. The specimen sequenced was peripheral blood. These receptors all come from a woman aged 45-60 years with acute or convalescent COVID-19.

This chain connects TRBV30 to TRBJ2-7; D is possibly TRBD1 (8 bases). The CDR3 is made up of 14 amino acids. Germline V gene sequence: CDR1 GTSNPN, CDR2 SVGIG (reference sequence). V was pared by 3 bases and J by 4 bases, with 16 bases between. The CDR3 coding sequence is TGTGCCTGGAGACCAACAGGGGGGGGATACGAGCAGTACTTC. It is translated as CAWRPTGGGYEQYF.

This clone was recorded a few times. The gene calls are TRBV19 and TRBJ1-1, with 9 bases lining up with TRBD1. Germline V lookup: CDR1 LNHDA, CDR2 SQIVND (reference sequence). CDR3 size: 15 residues. The ends lost 5 bases at V and 4 bases at J; junction bases unmatched: 8. CDR3 nucleotides: TGTGCCAGTAGTCTCCGGGACAGGGTGAGCACTGAAGCTTTCTTT. Encoded protein: CASSLRDRVSTEAFF.

This clone was seen a few times. The chain carries TRBV2 and TRBJ1-6; TRBD1 is a possible D gene (5 bases). Per the germline V gene, CDR1 is SNHLY and CDR2 is FYNNEI. CDR3 length equals 13 residues. Trimming took off 2 bases at V and 14 bases at J, with 13 bases between the two ends. The CDR3 sequence is CASSERGGVALHF. The CDR3 bases are TGTGCCAGCAGTGAACGGGGAGGGGTGGCCCTCCACTTT.

The J gene is TRBJ2-2, the V gene TRBV4-3, with D possibly matching TRBD2 (5 bases). CDR1 LGHNA and CDR2 YSLEER come from the germline V gene. V was pared by 4 bases and J by 4 bases, with 13 bases between. This CDR3 is 15 amino acids long. Here the CDR3 reads CASSRSVEVTGELFF. CDR3 coding DNA: TGCGCCAGCAGCCGGTCCGTGGAGGTCACCGGGGAGCTGTTTTTT.